The sample holds many counts of the clone carrying this TCR beta chain. The antigen is unknown. This entry belongs to a study of T cells in Graves' hyperthyroidism and ophthalmopathy. The CDR3 consists of 16 residues. The V end lost 6 bases, the J end lost 0 bases, and 17 bases lay between the germline ends. The germline CDR1 and CDR2 sequences are SNHLY and FYNNEI. Study outcomes and limitations: Researchers found most expanded thyroid clonotypes above 0.001 in blood as well.

The investigators amplified TCR beta CDR3 regions from RNA transcripts. HTBI primers were employed in a first-round RT-PCR of the TCR CDR3. Via MiXCR, TCRdb re-called the multiplex PCR reads, giving one row per CDR3 protein. The data contain about 350,000 distinct CDR3 sequences, 18% of them seen just once; the ten biggest clones take up roughly a sixth. The source material was blood. The TCR comes from a woman between 40 and 55 years old with Graves' ophthalmopathy. The V gene is TRBV2, the J gene TRBJ1-1, with D perhaps TRBD1 (6 bases). The CDR3 sequence is CASRYEDRNMNTEAFF. The CDR3 nucleotides read TGTGCCAGCAGATACGAGGACAGAAACATGAACACTGAAGCTTTCTTT.